These T cell receptor beta chains were read from a single sample in a study of vaccination effects on CD4 cells after COVID-19. Their target antigens are unknown. Assay: immunoSEQ multiplex PCR; the TCRdb copy retains only in-frame clones and omits some. Of about 70,000 clones listed, around 80% were seen once; the top ten hold 10% to 15%. The sample was CD4+ T cells from PBMCs cultured with SARS-CoV-2 spike peptides, taken before COVID-19 vaccination. These receptor sequences come from a human donor who received a COVID-19 vaccine. The CDR3 runs from the conserved cysteine through the conserved F or W. D genes are given only for firm matches.

d_call	v_call	cdr3_length	j_call	cdr3_aa
TRBD1	TRBV10-3	16	TRBJ2-3	CAISERTGASADTQYF
NA	TRBV6-5	12	TRBJ1-2	CASRPEGHGYTF
TRBD1	TRBV24-1	16	TRBJ1-2	CATSDSRQGLSDGYTF
NA	TRBV5-1	13	TRBJ1-2	CASSLGGHYGYTF
TRBD2	TRBV12-3/TRBV12-4	13	TRBJ2-1	CASTTLGRGEQFF
NA	TRBV28	13	TRBJ1-6	CASIRGGDSPLHF
NA	TRBV4-3	16	TRBJ2-2	CASSQEVHQNTGELFF
NA	TRBV5-6	14	TRBJ1-5	CASSSRVSNQPQHF
NA	TRBV29-1	12	TRBJ1-1	CSDQGLNTEAFF
NA	TRBV5-1	14	TRBJ1-3	CASSAGTLGNTIYF
NA	TRBV6-5	12	TRBJ2-1	CASRVIWNEQFF
NA	TRBV7-3	15	TRBJ2-2	CASSQGTRGGGELFF
NA	TRBV7-2	14	TRBJ1-5	CASSGGLPNQPQHF
TRBD1	TRBV28	15	TRBJ1-4	CASSSPGQGNEKLFF
NA	TRBV5-1	14	TRBJ2-2	CASSFHRDTGELFF
TRBD1	TRBV5-5	16	TRBJ2-5	CASSSGDRGLQETQYF
NA	TRBV19	13	TRBJ2-5	CASMSGEKETQYF
NA	TRBV5-1	15	TRBJ2-2	CASSLVIGGTGELFF